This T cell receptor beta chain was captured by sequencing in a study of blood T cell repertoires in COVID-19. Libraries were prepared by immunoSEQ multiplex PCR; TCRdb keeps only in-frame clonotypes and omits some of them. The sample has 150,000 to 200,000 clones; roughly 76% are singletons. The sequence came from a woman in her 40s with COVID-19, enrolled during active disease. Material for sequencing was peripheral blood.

CDR3: CASRPFIPAARRTGELFF. The CDR3 nucleotides read TGTGCCAGCAGGCCCTTCATTCCGGCCGCCAGGCGCACCGGGGAGCTGTTTTTT. The chain uses TRBV2 and TRBJ2-2, with D unresolved. The length of the CDR3 is 18 residues. The V gene's germline CDR1 is SNHLY and CDR2 FYNNEI. Trimming pared 6 bases from V and 4 bases from J, leaving 24 bases between.